A selection of T cell receptor beta chains follows, all from one sample in a study of blood T cell repertoires in COVID-19. Assay: immunoSEQ multiplex PCR; the TCRdb copy retains only in-frame clones and omits some. The profile covers 140,000 to 150,000 clones, with roughly 84% appearing a single time and approximately 9% taken by the ten largest. The source material was peripheral blood. These receptors originate from a man younger than 40 with COVID-19, enrolled during active disease. The CDR3 runs from the conserved cysteine through the conserved F or W. Each record gives: D gene, V gene, CDR3 length, J gene, clone size, CDR3 DNA, CDR3 protein. D genes are given only for firm matches. Some rows have no size entry. The others give once, few or many, or a class for an expanded clone.

>TRBD2|TRBV4-1|17|TRBJ2-1|-
TGCGCCAGCAGCCAACCCCTGCGGGCGACTAGCAGGAATGAGCAGTTCTTC
CASSQPLRATSRNEQFF
>TRBD1|TRBV19|15|TRBJ2-5|-
TGTGCCAGTAGTCCCGGGGCAGGGGGCCAAGAGACCCAGTACTTC
CASSPGAGGQETQYF
>TRBD1|TRBV5-5|14|TRBJ2-7|-
TGTGCCAGCAGCTTGGGGGGACAGGGGAACGAGCAGTACTTC
CASSLGGQGNEQYF
>TRBD2|TRBV5-1|15|TRBJ2-5|once
TGCGCCAGCAGAACACTAGCGGGAGTAAGGGAGACCCAGTACTTC
CASRTLAGVRETQYF
>-|TRBV30|15|TRBJ1-4|-
TGTGCCTGGAGTAACCAGGGCCTGGCTAATGAAAAACTGTTTTTT
CAWSNQGLANEKLFF
>TRBD1|TRBV5-1|15|TRBJ2-2|-
TGCGCCAGCAGCTCCGGGACAGGCAACACCGGGGAGCTGTTTTTT
CASSSGTGNTGELFF
>-|TRBV28|18|TRBJ2-1|once
TGTGCCAGCATCCTCCGGGGTTCCGCCTACAGCTCCTACAATGAGCAGTTCTTC
CASILRGSAYSSYNEQFF
>-|TRBV28|15|TRBJ2-6|once
TGTGCCAGCAGTGGCGACAGCTCTGGGGCCAACGTCCTGACTTTC
CASSGDSSGANVLTF
>-|TRBV5-1|12|TRBJ1-3|few
TGCGCCAGCAGCTCCTCCTCAAACACCATATATTTT
CASSSSSNTIYF
>-|TRBV27|13|TRBJ2-7|-
TGTGCCAGCAGTTCCTTTAGGGAGTACGAGCAGTACTTC
CASSSFREYEQYF
>-|TRBV2|15|TRBJ1-5|-
TGTGCCAGCAGTCAGCAGGGCAGGAGCAATCAGCCCCAGCATTTT
CASSQQGRSNQPQHF
>TRBD1|TRBV30|15|TRBJ1-1|-
TGTGCCTGGACCCGACAGGGTAATCTGAACACTGAAGCTTTCTTT
CAWTRQGNLNTEAFF
>TRBD1|TRBV24-1|15|TRBJ1-1|-
TGTGCCACCAGGGGGAAGGGGGCGCTGAACACTGAAGCTTTCTTT
CATRGKGALNTEAFF
>TRBD1|TRBV5-6|15|TRBJ2-7|few
TGTGCCAGCACCCTACGCCCAGGGGGCACCTACGAGCAGTACTTC
CASTLRPGGTYEQYF
>-|TRBV29-1|11|TRBJ1-1|-
TGCAGCGTTACACAGAACACTGAAGCTTTCTTT
CSVTQNTEAFF
>-|TRBV5-1|16|TRBJ2-1|once
TGCGCCAGCAGCCTTGGCAGGGTAGCGGCATCGGATGAGCAGTTCTTC
CASSLGRVAASDEQFF